These T cell receptor beta chains were read from a single sample in a study of cytomegalovirus exposure and HLA in healthy donors. Clones were sequenced by immunoSEQ multiplex PCR, and TCRdb holds only the in-frame ones, with some missing. The data contain 150,000 to 200,000 clones, roughly 80% of them seen just once; the ten biggest clones take up about 7.6%. The sequenced sample was PBMCs. These receptors originate from a woman between 40 and 50 years old in good health and CMV-seropositive. Each CDR3 is given with its conserved first and last residue. Clone size, where shown, is once, few, many, or a class for clones that have expanded.

v_call	clone_size	cdr3_length	cdr3_aa
TRBV11-2	-	15	CASRALAGGPYEQYF
TRBV7-3	-	15	CASSFPTRGNQPQHF
TRBV27	-	11	CASSFGGHAFF
TRBV4-1	-	15	CASSQDGQNNQPQHF
TRBV18	-	13	CASSMGQSYGYTF
TRBV28	-	12	CASSLPGLEAFF
TRBV13	few	15	CASSLGGYGNTEAFF
TRBV2	-	16	CASSDGMDRGYQPQHF
TRBV14	-	16	CASSQDMAGGRSEQFF
TRBV2	-	14	CASRRTRPYNEQFF
TRBV6-1	-	13	CTHWDRATDTQYF
TRBV28	-	14	CASLPGLAIDEQFF
TRBV29-1	-	15	CSVAYARGYTGELFF
TRBV12-5	-	15	CASASGLAGAETQYF
TRBV7-8	-	14	CASSSRGPNEKLFF
TRBV28	-	15	CASNQRQGGGGEQFF
TRBV28	-	15	CASNLGGGASEKLFF
TRBV9	once	16	CASSVGLAGGQNEQYF
TRBV29-1	-	14	CSAPDRGYNNEQFF
TRBV7-2	-	10	CASSLAGQFF
TRBV9	-	16	CASSVVPGGGQETQYF
TRBV28	-	16	CASSVTSGGSYNEQFF
TRBV6-1	-	15	CASSDSGLWGYEQYF
TRBV9	-	14	CASSRSGPAYEQYF